These 14 T cell receptor beta chains originate from one sample sequenced in a study of patients and donors after allogeneic stem cell transplantation. In TCRdb, the RT-PCR reads were re-called with MiXCR into one record per CDR3 protein. The data contain some 92,000 distinct CDR3 sequences, about 48% of them singletons. Sequencing was done on a sample of blood, either unsorted or a sorted T cell fraction (not recorded which). Every receptor here comes from a human donor who was either an allogeneic HSCT recipient or a stem cell or donor lymphocyte infusion donor (not recorded which). It is not recorded whose cells these are; they may come from a transplant donor.

In its sample, this clonotype was seen a few times. The V and J genes are TRBV20-1 and TRBJ1-4, with D possibly matching TRBD1 (5 bases). The V gene's germline CDR1 is DFQATT and CDR2 SNEGSKA (reference sequence). V was pared by 6 bases and J by 10 bases, with 18 bases between. CDR3 length: 13 residues. CDR3 nucleotides: TGCAGTGCCCCGCGGGGGGTTAAAGGAAAACTGTTTTTT. Translating it yields CSAPRGVKGKLFF.

Only a few counts were recorded for this clonotype. J is TRBJ1-3 and V is TRBV7-9; a weak D match, TRBD1 (5 bases). The CDR3 runs 14 residues. Germline loops: CDR1 SEHNR, CDR2 FQNEAQ (reference sequence). V lost 1 base and J 5 bases, leaving 9 bases between the germline ends. CDR3 DNA: TGTGCCAGCAGCTTAGGACGACAGAGAAACACCATATATTTT. Translated, it gives CASSLGRQRNTIYF.

The J gene is TRBJ2-3, the V gene TRBV28; D may match TRBD1 or TRBD2 (5 bases each). Germline V gene data show CDR1 as MDHEN and CDR2 as SYDVKM. V lost 3 bases to trimming and J lost 0 bases, with 7 bases between them. The CDR3 spans 14 residues. The DNA of the CDR3 is TGTGCCAGCAGTTTTGAGGGGAGCACAGATACGCAGTATTTT. This codes for CASSFEGSTDTQYF.

The chain carries TRBV12-3 or TRBV12-4 and TRBJ2-5, with D tentatively TRBD1 or TRBD2 (5 bases each). This CDR3 spans 13 amino acids. Trimming took 5 bases from V and 9 from J, leaving 16 bases between them. For the CDR3, the DNA is TGTGCCAGCAGTCCCTGGGACCGCAATGCCCAGTACTTC. Its protein is CASSPWDRNAQYF.

This clonotype was detected only a few times. The V and J genes are TRBV29-1 and TRBJ1-1, with unresolved D. From germline, CDR1 is SQVTM and CDR2 ANQGSEA. V gave up 1 base and J gave up 4 bases, with 10 bases separating them. The CDR3 is made up of 13 amino acids. The CDR3 protein is CSVEVTGPTEAFF. CDR3 sequence (DNA): TGCAGCGTTGAAGTTACGGGTCCCACTGAAGCTTTCTTT.

The chain employs TRBV27 and TRBJ2-4, with D possibly being TRBD2 (6 bases). Trimming took 5 bases from V and 2 from J, leaving 10 bases between them. Germline V gives CDR1 MNHEY, CDR2 SMNVEV (reference sequence). The CDR3 extends over 14 amino acids. The CDR3, as DNA: TGTGCCAGCAGTCCCCGGACTACCAAAAACATTCAGTACTTC. Its protein is CASSPRTTKNIQYF.

CDR3 nucleotide sequence: TGTGCCAGCAGCTTAGAAGGGTCTCGGAATTCACCCCTCCACTTT. Translation gives CASSLEGSRNSPLHF. The gene calls are TRBV11-2 and TRBJ1-6; no reliable D call. Germline CDR1 reads SGHAT; CDR2 reads FQNNGV. V shed 0 bases and J shed 7 bases, with 10 bases lying between them. The CDR3 is made up of 15 amino acids.

V is TRBV28 and J is TRBJ1-1; D remains ambiguous. The CDR3 is 12 residues long. Germline lookup yields CDR1 MDHEN and CDR2 SYDVKM. Trimming removed 6 bases at V and 4 bases at J, with 9 bases between. The CDR3 nucleotides are TGTGCCAGCAGCCTGTTCAGCACTGAAGCTTTCTTT. Translation gives CASSLFSTEAFF.

The rearrangement joins TRBV12-3 or TRBV12-4 to TRBJ2-5, with a weak D call TRBD2 (6 bases). The CDR3 spans 15 residues. V was shortened by 3 bases and J by 2 bases, with 13 bases between the two germline ends. The chain's CDR3 is CASSFSSGRQETQYF. In DNA, the CDR3 is TGTGCCAGCAGTTTTTCGTCGGGGAGGCAAGAGACCCAGTACTTC.

The rearrangement links TRBV28 to TRBJ2-3; the D is unclear. Germline V gene sequence: CDR1 MDHEN, CDR2 SYDVKM. The CDR3 loop spans 15 amino acids. V lost 5 bases to trimming and J lost 4 bases, with 16 bases between them. This chain's CDR3 is CASSPRTTGSDTQYF. In nucleotides, the CDR3 is TGTGCCAGCAGTCCTCGGACCACTGGGTCAGATACGCAGTATTTT.

J is TRBJ1-4 and V is TRBV4-1; 9 positions match TRBD1. In germline, CDR1 is MGHRA, CDR2 YSYEKL. The CDR3 consists of 14 residues. Trimming at V came to 4 bases and at J to 8 bases, leaving 5 bases not matched to a gene. CDR3 region: CASSPGTGREKLFF. DNA of the CDR3: TGCGCCAGCAGCCCGGGGACAGGGAGAGAAAAACTGTTTTTT.

The genes are TRBV12-3 or TRBV12-4 and TRBJ1-1; 9 positions match TRBD1. The CDR3 sequence is 15 residues long. V was clipped by 6 bases and J by 3 bases; unmatched bases: 8. For the CDR3, the DNA is TGTGCCAGCAGCGGGGGACAGGGAGATGACACTGAAGCTTTCTTT. This sequence encodes CASSGGQGDDTEAFF.

This clonotype was found a few times. The chain combines TRBV24-1 with TRBJ1-1; a weak D match, TRBD1 (5 bases). Trimming shortened V by 4 bases and J by 3 bases, and 17 bases separated the two germline ends. Germline V gene lookup returns CDR1 KGHDR and CDR2 SFDVKD. The CDR3 is 16 residues long. CDR3 DNA sequence: TGTGCCACCAGTGACCCCCGGGGGGGGTCGGACACTGAAGCTTTCTTT. Encoded protein: CATSDPRGGSDTEAFF.

This chain connects TRBV4-3 to TRBJ2-3; D is perhaps TRBD1 (5 bases). Trimming stripped 5 bases from V and 6 bases from J, with 12 bases between. This CDR3 is built from 13 residues. Germline V gene lookup returns CDR1 LGHNA and CDR2 YSLEER. Here the CDR3 DNA reads TGCGCCAGCAGCAAGCGATACAGGGATACGCAGTATTTT. Translating it yields CASSKRYRDTQYF.